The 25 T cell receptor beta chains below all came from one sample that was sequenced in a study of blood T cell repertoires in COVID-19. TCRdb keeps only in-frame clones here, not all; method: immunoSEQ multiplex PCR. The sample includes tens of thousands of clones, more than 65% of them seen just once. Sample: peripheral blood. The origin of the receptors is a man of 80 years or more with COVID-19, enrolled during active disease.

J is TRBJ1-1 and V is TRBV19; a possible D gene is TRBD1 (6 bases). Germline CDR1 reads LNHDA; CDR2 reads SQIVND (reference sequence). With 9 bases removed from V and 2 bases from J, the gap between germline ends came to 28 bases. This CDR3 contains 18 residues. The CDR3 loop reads CASGGPGHKIGGNTEAFF. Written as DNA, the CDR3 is TGTGCCAGCGGGGGGCCGGGACACAAGATCGGGGGAAACACTGAAGCTTTCTTT.

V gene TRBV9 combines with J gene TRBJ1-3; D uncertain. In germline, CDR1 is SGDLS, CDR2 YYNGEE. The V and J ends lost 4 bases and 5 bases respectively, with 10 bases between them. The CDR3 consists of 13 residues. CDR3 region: CASSTGSRNTIYF. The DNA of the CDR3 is TGTGCCAGCAGCACGGGGAGTCGAAACACCATATATTTT.

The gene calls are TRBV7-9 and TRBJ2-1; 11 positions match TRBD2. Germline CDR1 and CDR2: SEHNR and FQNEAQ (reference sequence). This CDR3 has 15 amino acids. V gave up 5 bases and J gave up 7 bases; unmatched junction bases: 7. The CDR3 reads CASSPTSGVRNEQFF. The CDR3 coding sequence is TGTGCCAGCAGCCCGACTAGCGGGGTACGTAATGAGCAGTTCTTC.

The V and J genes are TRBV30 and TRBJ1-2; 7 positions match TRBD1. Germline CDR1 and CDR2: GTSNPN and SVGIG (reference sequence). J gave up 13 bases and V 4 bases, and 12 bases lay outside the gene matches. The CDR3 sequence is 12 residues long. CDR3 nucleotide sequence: TGTGCCTGGATTTCCGGGACAGAAGTAGGCACCTTC. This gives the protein CAWISGTEVGTF.

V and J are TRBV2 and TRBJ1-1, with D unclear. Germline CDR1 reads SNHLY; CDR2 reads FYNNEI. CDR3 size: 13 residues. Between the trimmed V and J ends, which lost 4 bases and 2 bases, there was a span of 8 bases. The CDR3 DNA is TGTGCCAGCAGTGGGCAGTTCAACACTGAAGCTTTCTTT. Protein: CASSGQFNTEAFF.

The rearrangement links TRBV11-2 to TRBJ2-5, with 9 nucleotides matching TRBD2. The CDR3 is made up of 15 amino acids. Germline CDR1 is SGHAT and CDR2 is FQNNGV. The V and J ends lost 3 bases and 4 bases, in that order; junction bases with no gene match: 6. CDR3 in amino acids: CASSLASGIGETQYF. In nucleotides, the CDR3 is TGTGCCAGCAGCTTGGCTAGCGGGATCGGAGAGACCCAGTACTTC. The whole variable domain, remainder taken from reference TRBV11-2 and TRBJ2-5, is EAGVAQSPRYKIIEKRQSVAFWCNPISGHATLYWYQQILGQGPKLLIQFQNNGVVDDSQLPKDRFSAERLKGVDSTLKIQPAKLEDSAVYLCASSLASGIGETQYFGPGTRLLVL.

CDR3 coding DNA: TGTGCCCACGGGGCTAGCGGTAACCAAGAGACCCAGTACTTC. Protein sequence: CAHGASGNQETQYF. V is TRBV6-5 and J is TRBJ2-5, with 7 bases identical to TRBD2. The trim removed 11 bases at V and 0 bases at J, leaving 9 bases unmatched. Germline values: CDR1 MNHEY, CDR2 SVGAGI. The CDR3 is 14 residues long.

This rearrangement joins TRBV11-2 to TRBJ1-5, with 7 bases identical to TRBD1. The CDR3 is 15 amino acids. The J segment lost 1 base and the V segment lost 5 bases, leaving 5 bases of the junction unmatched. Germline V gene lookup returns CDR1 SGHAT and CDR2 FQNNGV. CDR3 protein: CASSRQGLSNQPQHF. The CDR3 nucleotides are TGTGCCAGCAGCAGACAGGGTCTGAGCAATCAGCCCCAGCATTTT.

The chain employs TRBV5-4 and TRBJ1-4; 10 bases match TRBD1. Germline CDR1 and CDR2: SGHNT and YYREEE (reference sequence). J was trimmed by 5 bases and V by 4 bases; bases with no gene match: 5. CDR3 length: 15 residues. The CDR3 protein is CASSRPGQGNEKLFF. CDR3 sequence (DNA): TGTGCCAGCAGCAGACCGGGACAGGGGAATGAAAAACTGTTTTTT.

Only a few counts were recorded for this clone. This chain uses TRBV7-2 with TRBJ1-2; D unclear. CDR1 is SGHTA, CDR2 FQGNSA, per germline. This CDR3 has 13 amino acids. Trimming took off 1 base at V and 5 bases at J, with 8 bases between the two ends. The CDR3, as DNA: TGTGCCAGCAGCTTAGTCGTTACTTATGGCTACACCTTC. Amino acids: CASSLVVTYGYTF.

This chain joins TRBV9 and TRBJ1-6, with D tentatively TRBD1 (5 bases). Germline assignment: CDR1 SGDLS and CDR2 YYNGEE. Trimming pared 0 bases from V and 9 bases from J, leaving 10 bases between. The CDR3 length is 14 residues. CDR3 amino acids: CASSVGGGTSPLHF. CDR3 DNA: TGTGCCAGCAGCGTAGGGGGGGGGACTTCACCCCTCCACTTT.

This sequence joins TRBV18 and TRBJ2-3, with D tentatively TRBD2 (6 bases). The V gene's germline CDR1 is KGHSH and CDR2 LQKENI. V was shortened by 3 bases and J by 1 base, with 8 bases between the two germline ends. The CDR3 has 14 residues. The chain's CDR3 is CASSPQRGTDTQYF. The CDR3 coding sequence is TGTGCCAGCTCACCCCAGCGGGGCACAGATACGCAGTATTTT.

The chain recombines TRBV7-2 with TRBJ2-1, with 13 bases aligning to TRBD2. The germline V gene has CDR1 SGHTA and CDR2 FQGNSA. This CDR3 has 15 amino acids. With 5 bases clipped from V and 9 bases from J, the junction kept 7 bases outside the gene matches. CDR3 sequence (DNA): TGTGCCAGCAGCCTCCGGACTAGCGGGGGTGGTGAGCAGTTCTTC. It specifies CASSLRTSGGGEQFF.

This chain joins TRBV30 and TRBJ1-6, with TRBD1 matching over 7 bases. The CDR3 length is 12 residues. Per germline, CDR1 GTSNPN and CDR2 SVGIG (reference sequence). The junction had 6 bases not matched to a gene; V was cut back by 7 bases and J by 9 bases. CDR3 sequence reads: CAYGTAASPLHF. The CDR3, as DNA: TGTGCCTACGGGACAGCCGCTTCACCCCTCCACTTT.

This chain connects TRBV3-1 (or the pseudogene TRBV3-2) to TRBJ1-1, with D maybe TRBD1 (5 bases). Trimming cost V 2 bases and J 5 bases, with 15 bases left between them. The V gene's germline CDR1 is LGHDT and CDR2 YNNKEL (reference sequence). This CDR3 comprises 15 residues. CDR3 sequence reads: CASSQMGQGGTEAFF. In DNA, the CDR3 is TGTGCCAGCAGCCAAATGGGTCAGGGAGGAACTGAAGCTTTCTTT.

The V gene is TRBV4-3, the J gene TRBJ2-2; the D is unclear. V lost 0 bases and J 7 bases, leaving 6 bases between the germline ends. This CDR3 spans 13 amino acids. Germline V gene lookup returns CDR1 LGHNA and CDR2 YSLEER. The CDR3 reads CASSQDRGGELFF. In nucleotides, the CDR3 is TGCGCCAGCAGCCAAGATCGAGGCGGGGAGCTGTTTTTT.

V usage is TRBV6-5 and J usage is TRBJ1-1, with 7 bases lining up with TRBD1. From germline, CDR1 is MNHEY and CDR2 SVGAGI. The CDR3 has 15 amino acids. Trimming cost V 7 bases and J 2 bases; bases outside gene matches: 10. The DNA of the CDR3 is TGTGCCAGCACCCTGGGACAGACTACAAACACTGAAGCTTTCTTT. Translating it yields CASTLGQTTNTEAFF.

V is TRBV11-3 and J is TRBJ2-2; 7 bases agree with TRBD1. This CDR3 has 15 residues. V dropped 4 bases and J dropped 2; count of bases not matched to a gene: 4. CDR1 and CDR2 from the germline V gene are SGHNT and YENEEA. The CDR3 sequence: CASSSRDSNTGELFF. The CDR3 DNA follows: TGTGCCAGCAGCTCCCGGGACAGTAACACCGGGGAGCTGTTTTTT. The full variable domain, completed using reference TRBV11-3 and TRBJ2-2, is EAGVVQSPRYKIIEKKQPVAFWCNPISGHNTLYWYLQNLGQGPELLIRYENEEAVDDSQLPKDRFSAERLKGVDSTLKIQPAELGDSAVYLCASSSRDSNTGELFFGEGSRLTVL.

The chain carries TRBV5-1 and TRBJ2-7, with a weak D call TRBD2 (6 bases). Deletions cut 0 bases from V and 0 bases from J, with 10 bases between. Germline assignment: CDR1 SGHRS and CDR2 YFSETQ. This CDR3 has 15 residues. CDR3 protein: CASSLASGYSYEQYV. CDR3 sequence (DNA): TGCGCCAGCAGCTTGGCCAGCGGGTACTCCTACGAGCAGTACGTC.

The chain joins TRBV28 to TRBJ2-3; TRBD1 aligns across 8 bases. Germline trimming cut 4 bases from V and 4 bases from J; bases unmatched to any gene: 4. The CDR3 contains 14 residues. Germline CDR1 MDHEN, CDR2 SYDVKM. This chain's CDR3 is CASSSRGLADTQYF. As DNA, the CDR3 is TGTGCCAGCAGTTCCAGGGGGCTGGCAGATACGCAGTATTTT.

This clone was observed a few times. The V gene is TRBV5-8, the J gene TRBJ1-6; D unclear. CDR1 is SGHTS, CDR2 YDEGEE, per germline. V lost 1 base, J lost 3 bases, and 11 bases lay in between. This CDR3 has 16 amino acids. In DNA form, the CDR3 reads TGTGCCAGCAGCTTGAGTTCCACGGGCTATAATTCACCCCTCCACTTT. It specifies CASSLSSTGYNSPLHF. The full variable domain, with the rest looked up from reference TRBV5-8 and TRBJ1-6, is EAGVTQSPTHLIKTRGQQATLRCSPISGHTSVYWYQQALGLGLQFLLWYDEGEERNRGNFPPRFSGRQFPNYSSELNVNALELEDSALYLCASSLSSTGYNSPLHFGNGTRLTVT.

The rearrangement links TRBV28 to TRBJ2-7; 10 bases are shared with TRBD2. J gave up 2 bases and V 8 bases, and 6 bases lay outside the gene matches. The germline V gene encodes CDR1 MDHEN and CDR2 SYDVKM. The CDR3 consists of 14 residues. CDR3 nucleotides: TGTGCCAGCCCCCCAGCGGGGGGGCCCTACGAGCAGTACTTC. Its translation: CASPPAGGPYEQYF.

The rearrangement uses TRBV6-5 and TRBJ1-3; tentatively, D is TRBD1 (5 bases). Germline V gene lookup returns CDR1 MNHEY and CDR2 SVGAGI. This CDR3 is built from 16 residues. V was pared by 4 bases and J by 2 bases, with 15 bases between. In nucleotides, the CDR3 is TGTGCCAGCAGTTCGTTAGCGGGACCCACTGGAAACACCATATATTTT. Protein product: CASSSLAGPTGNTIYF.

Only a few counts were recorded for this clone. As DNA, the CDR3 is TGTGCCAGCAGCTTCGGCACAGGGAAGGGAAACACCATATATTTT. This encodes CASSFGTGKGNTIYF. V gene TRBV7-2 combines with J gene TRBJ1-3, with a possible D match to TRBD1 (6 bases). The V gene's germline CDR1 is SGHTA and CDR2 FQGNSA. The CDR3 loop spans 15 amino acids. The V and J ends lost 3 bases and 4 bases respectively, with 13 bases between them.

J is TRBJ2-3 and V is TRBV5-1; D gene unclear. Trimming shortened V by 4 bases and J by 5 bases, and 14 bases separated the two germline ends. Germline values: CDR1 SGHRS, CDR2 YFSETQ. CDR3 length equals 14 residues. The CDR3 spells CASSLGPQEDTQYF. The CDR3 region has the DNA TGCGCCAGCAGCCTCGGCCCCCAGGAAGATACGCAGTATTTT.